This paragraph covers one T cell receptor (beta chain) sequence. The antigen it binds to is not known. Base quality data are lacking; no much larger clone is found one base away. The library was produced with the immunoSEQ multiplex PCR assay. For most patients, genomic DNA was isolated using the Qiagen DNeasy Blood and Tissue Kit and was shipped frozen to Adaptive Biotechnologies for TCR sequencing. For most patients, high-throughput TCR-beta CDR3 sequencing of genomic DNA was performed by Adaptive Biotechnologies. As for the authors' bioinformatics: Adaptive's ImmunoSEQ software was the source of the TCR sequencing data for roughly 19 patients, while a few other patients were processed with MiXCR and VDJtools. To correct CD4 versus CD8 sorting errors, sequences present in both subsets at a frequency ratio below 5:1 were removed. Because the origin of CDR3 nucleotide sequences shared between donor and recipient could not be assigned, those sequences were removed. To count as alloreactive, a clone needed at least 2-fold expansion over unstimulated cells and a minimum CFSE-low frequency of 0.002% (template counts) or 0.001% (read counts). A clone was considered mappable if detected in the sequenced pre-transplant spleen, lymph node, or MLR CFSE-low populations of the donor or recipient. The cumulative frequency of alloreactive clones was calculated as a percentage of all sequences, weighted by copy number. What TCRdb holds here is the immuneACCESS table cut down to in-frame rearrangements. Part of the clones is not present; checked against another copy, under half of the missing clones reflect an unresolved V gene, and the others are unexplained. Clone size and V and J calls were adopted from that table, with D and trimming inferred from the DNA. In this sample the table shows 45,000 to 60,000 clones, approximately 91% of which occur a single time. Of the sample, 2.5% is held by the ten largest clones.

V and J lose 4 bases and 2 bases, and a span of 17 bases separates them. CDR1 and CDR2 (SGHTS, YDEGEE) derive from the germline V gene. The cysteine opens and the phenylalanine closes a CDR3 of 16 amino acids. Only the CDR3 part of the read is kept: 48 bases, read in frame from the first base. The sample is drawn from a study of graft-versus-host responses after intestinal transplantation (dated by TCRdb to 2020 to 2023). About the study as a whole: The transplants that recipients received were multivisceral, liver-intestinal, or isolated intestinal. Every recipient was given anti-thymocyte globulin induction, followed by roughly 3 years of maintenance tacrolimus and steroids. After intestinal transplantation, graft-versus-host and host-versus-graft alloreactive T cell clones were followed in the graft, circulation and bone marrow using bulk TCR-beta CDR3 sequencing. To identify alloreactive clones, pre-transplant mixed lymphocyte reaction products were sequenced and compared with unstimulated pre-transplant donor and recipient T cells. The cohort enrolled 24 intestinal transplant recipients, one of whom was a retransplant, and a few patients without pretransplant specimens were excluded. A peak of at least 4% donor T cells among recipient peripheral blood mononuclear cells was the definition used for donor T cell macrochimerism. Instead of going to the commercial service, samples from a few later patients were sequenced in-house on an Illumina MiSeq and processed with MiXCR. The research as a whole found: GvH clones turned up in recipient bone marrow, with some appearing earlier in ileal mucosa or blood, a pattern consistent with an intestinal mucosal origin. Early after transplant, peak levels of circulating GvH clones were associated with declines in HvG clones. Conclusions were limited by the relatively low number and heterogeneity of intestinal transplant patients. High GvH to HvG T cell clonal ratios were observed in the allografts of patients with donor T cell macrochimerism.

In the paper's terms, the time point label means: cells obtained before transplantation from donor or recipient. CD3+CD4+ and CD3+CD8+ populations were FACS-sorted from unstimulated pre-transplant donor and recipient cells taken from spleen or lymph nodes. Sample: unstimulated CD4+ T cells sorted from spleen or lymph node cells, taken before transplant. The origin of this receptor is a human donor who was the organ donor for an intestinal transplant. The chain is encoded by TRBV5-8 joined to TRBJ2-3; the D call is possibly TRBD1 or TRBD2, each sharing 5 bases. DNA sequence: TGTGCCAGCAGCCTAGGGGACGGACCGACCACAGATACGCAGTATTTT. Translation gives CASSLGDGPTTDTQYF. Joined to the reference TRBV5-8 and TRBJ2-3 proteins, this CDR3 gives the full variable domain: EAGVTQSPTHLIKTRGQQATLRCSPISGHTSVYWYQQALGLGLQFLLWYDEGEERNRGNFPPRFSGRQFPNYSSELNVNALELEDSALYLCASSLGDGPTTDTQYFGPGTRLTVL.